This TCR beta chain was sequenced during a study of blood T cell repertoires in COVID-19. V lost 6 bases and J lost 7; bases outside the gene matches: 12. The CDR3 runs to 14 residues. The germline V gene encodes CDR1 MNHEY and CDR2 SMNVEV (reference sequence). In the authors' methods: Using reference gene primer amplification, nucleated cell counts were estimated. Generated by immunoSEQ multiplex PCR, the TCRdb table keeps only in-frame clones and is missing some. D and trimming were read from the DNA, whereas the V and J calls and clone size are those reported in that table. The table records around 210,000 clones, approximately 80% of them present only once.

The V and J genes are TRBV27 and TRBJ2-7; TRBD2 matches at 7 bases. The sequence came from an elderly woman with COVID-19, enrolled during active disease. The specimen sequenced was peripheral blood. The CDR3 DNA reads as TGTGCCAGCAGGCCGGGAGGCCCCATAAAAGAGCAGTACTTC. The encoded protein is CASRPGGPIKEQYF.